This T cell receptor beta chain was captured by sequencing in a study of blood T cell repertoires in COVID-19. As for the study in general: COVID-19 samples collected from the United States, Italy and Spain covered acute and convalescent phases.

The assay was immunoSEQ multiplex PCR, and TCRdb's table has in-frame clones only and misses some. Altogether fewer than 250,000 clones are present, about nine tenths being singletons, with the ten largest covering approximately 1.1%. The CDR3 spans 22 residues. The V and J ends lost 0 bases and 4 bases, in that order; junction bases with no gene match: 22. Germline V gives CDR1 SGHNT, CDR2 YENEEA. This clonotype was obtained from a man aged 25 to 45 with acute or convalescent COVID-19. Specimen: peripheral blood. This rearrangement joins TRBV11-3 to TRBJ1-4; TRBD1 agrees at 8 bases. This CDR3 is CASSLESFRDRGFFYYNEKLFF. CDR3 nucleotides: TGTGCCAGCAGCTTAGAAAGCTTCCGAGACAGGGGCTTCTTTTACTATAATGAAAAACTGTTTTTT.